A selection of T cell receptor beta chains follows, all from one sample in a study of blood T cell repertoires in COVID-19. The method was immunoSEQ multiplex PCR; TCRdb's version includes in-frame clones alone and lacks a portion of them. The sample consists of 100,000 to 150,000 clones, over 80% of them appearing once. The sequenced material came from peripheral blood. The source of these receptors is a man in his sixties with acute or convalescent COVID-19. Each CDR3 is given with its conserved first and last residue. The order of the fields is V gene, J gene, CDR3 protein.

V: TRBV11-2
J: TRBJ1-1
CDR3: CASSLIQTEAFF

V: TRBV28
J: TRBJ1-5
CDR3: CASSPPGQGIYNQPQHF

V: TRBV5-1
J: TRBJ2-5
CDR3: CASTRSLAGGPKTQYF

V: TRBV19
J: TRBJ1-2
CDR3: CASRTGESYGYTF

V: TRBV5-8
J: TRBJ1-1
CDR3: CASSLLRNTEAFF

V: TRBV28
J: TRBJ1-2
CDR3: CASSQGMNGYTF

V: TRBV28
J: TRBJ2-1
CDR3: CASRGRGYNEQFF

V: TRBV6-5
J: TRBJ2-3
CDR3: CASRPGLGFADTQYF

V: TRBV2
J: TRBJ1-6
CDR3: CASEVIANSPLHF

V: TRBV6-1
J: TRBJ1-1
CDR3: CASSEGRTLGTEAFF

V: TRBV9
J: TRBJ2-5
CDR3: CASSWGGQERETQYF

V: TRBV3-1/TRBV3-2
J: TRBJ1-1
CDR3: CASSQAHRGGTEAFF

V: TRBV14
J: TRBJ1-2
CDR3: CASSQDIVREAGYTF

V: TRBV18
J: TRBJ2-2
CDR3: CASSRGLAGAGTGELFF

V: TRBV5-8
J: TRBJ2-1
CDR3: CASSLLYVYSYNEQFF

V: TRBV3-1/TRBV3-2
J: TRBJ1-5
CDR3: CASSQGQGVSNQPQHF

V: TRBV3-1/TRBV3-2
J: TRBJ1-1
CDR3: CASSQVRGTEAFF

V: TRBV2
J: TRBJ1-6
CDR3: CASSNFETGANSPLHF

V: TRBV6-5
J: TRBJ2-3
CDR3: CASSGGIDTQYF

V: TRBV3-1/TRBV3-2
J: TRBJ1-6
CDR3: CASSQDIAENSPLHF

V: TRBV5-8
J: TRBJ2-5
CDR3: CASSFPVSLAQETQYF

V: TRBV5-5
J: TRBJ2-7
CDR3: CASSPTIRGQSYEQYF